Each of the 25 T cell receptor beta chains below was sequenced from the same sample in a study of HIV-infected patients and healthy controls. Alpha and beta constant-region primers primed reverse transcription of 400 to 650 ng RNA. Using multiplexing indices, alpha and beta chain libraries were generated apart by chain-specific third strand synthesis. Via MiXCR, TCRdb re-called the 5' RACE reads, giving one row per CDR3 protein. This sample has about 17,000 distinct CDR3 sequences; roughly a tenth occur once, and the top ten carry 2.5% to 4%. Whole blood was used without fractionation, so all unsorted peripheral T cells were included. Sequencing input: blood. The receptors originated from an adult in good health.

In its sample, this clonotype was seen many times. This chain joins TRBV6-1 and TRBJ2-7; TRBD1 aligns across 9 bases. The V gene's germline CDR1 is MNHNS and CDR2 SASEGT. The CDR3 is 14 residues long. J was trimmed by 4 bases and V by 4 bases; bases with no gene match: 5. CDR3 sequence: CASSAGTGRYEQYF. In nucleotides, the CDR3 is TGTGCCAGCAGTGCCGGGACAGGGCGATACGAGCAGTACTTC.

This clonotype came up many times. The chain combines TRBV7-6 with TRBJ1-1, with TRBD1 matching over 9 bases. CDR1 is SGHVS, CDR2 FNYEAQ, per germline. CDR3 length: 20 amino acids. The V and J ends lost 0 bases and 8 bases, in that order; junction bases with no gene match: 22. In nucleotides, the CDR3 is TGTGCCAGCAGCTTAGCCCCCACTCCGATCGCCAGGGACAGGGCCCGAGAAGCTTTCTTT. Its translation: CASSLAPTPIARDRAREAFF.

By sample fraction, this clonotype is medium-sized. The chain links TRBV7-8 to TRBJ2-7; D remains ambiguous. Germline loops: CDR1 SGHVS, CDR2 FQNEAQ. This CDR3 contains 12 residues. V dropped 4 bases and J dropped 4 bases, with 8 bases sitting between them. The CDR3 DNA reads as TGTGCCAGCAGCTCCCGGCCGTACGAGCAGTACTTC. Encoded protein: CASSSRPYEQYF.

The table lists this clonotype with many counts. The chain carries TRBV27 and TRBJ2-7, with D perhaps TRBD1 (5 bases). The CDR3 sequence is 13 residues long. Germline V gives CDR1 MNHEY, CDR2 SMNVEV (reference sequence). V lost 6 bases to trimming and J lost 6 bases, with 15 bases between them. The CDR3 DNA follows: TGTGCCAGCAGCCGCAGGGAAGGGGCCGAGCAGTACTTC. Protein sequence: CASSRREGAEQYF.

This clonotype was seen many times. The V gene is TRBV20-1, the J gene TRBJ2-5; D gene unclear. This CDR3 region has 14 residues. Looked up from germline, CDR1 is DFQATT and CDR2 is SNEGSKA (reference sequence). V was trimmed by 6 bases and J by 5 bases, leaving 19 bases between them. The CDR3 coding sequence is TGCAGTGCCTCTTCTGCAGGCGGCCAGGAGACCCAGTACTTC. This encodes CSASSAGGQETQYF.

This clonotype was seen at least ten times. The CDR3 DNA reads as TGCAGTGCAGATGCGGGGTATGGGGCCAACGTCCTGACTTTC. Protein: CSADAGYGANVLTF. V is TRBV20-1 and J is TRBJ2-6; possibly TRBD2 for D (6 bases). Trimming cost V 6 bases and J 3 bases, with 12 bases left between them. The CDR3 spans 14 residues. The germline gives CDR1 DFQATT, CDR2 SNEGSKA (reference sequence).

This clonotype occurred a few times. The chain uses TRBV4-2 and TRBJ2-1; D call uncertain. Germline V gives CDR1 LGHNA, CDR2 YNFKEQ. The germline V and J ends were trimmed by 2 bases and 5 bases, with 16 bases remaining between them. The length of the CDR3 is 16 residues. CDR3 sequence (DNA): TGTGCCAGCAGCCAATGGACCACCGGTCTGAACAATGAGCAGTTCTTC. It translates to CASSQWTTGLNNEQFF.

This clonotype was seen at least ten times. The chain uses TRBV7-2 and TRBJ2-7; D is uncertain. The germline V and J ends were trimmed by 5 bases and 1 base, with 18 bases remaining between them. The germline V gene encodes CDR1 SGHTA and CDR2 FQGNSA. CDR3 size: 16 residues. The CDR3 loop is CASSRLIGYGSYEQYF. The DNA of the CDR3 is TGTGCCAGCAGCCGCCTCATTGGGTACGGTTCCTACGAGCAGTACTTC.

This clonotype showed up many times. The V call is TRBV12-3 or TRBV12-4, the J call TRBJ2-1, with a tentative D call TRBD2 (6 bases). The CDR3 has 17 residues. Trimming cost V 3 bases and J 6 bases, with 21 bases left between them. CDR3 nucleotide sequence: TGTGCCAGCAGTTTCAGTATCGGGTCGGGAGTAGCCAATGAGCAGTTCTTC. Translation: CASSFSIGSGVANEQFF.

In its sample, this clonotype was seen a few times. The chain links TRBV19 to TRBJ2-1; no clear D gene. Germline V gene sequence: CDR1 LNHDA, CDR2 SQIVND (reference sequence). With 2 bases removed from V and 8 bases from J, the gap between germline ends came to 10 bases. This CDR3 is built from 13 residues. The CDR3 spells CASSIWAEDEQFF. The CDR3 DNA is TGTGCCAGTAGTATATGGGCTGAGGATGAGCAGTTCTTC.

This clonotype has more than one count but fewer than ten. V is TRBV6-5 and J is TRBJ1-1; D uncertain. This CDR3 is 15 amino acids long. Per germline, CDR1 MNHEY and CDR2 SVGAGI. Trimming removed 0 bases from V and 1 base from J, with 9 bases in between. The CDR3 bases are TGTGCCAGCAGTTACTCGGCAAGGAGGAACACTGAAGCTTTCTTT. Translated: CASSYSARRNTEAFF.

V gene TRBV4-1 combines with J gene TRBJ2-4; no reliable D call. The germline CDR1 and CDR2 sequences are MGHRA and YSYEKL. The germline V and J ends were trimmed by 3 bases and 0 bases, with 15 bases remaining between them. The CDR3 totals 17 residues. Here the CDR3 DNA reads TGCGCCAGCAGCCACCCACAAGGTCCAAGAGCCAAAAACATTCAGTACTTC. Amino acids: CASSHPQGPRAKNIQYF.

This clonotype was detected ten times or more. This sequence joins TRBV6-2 or TRBV6-3 and TRBJ2-6; D gene unclear. The germline CDR1 and CDR2 sequences are MNHEY and SVGEGT. The V and J ends lost 6 bases and 1 base respectively, with 10 bases between them. CDR3 length: 15 residues. The CDR3 DNA reads as TGTGCCAGCAGCCCGGACGGGTCTGGGGCCAACGTCCTGACTTTC. Translation gives CASSPDGSGANVLTF.

This chain joins TRBV19 and TRBJ2-1, with 10 positions matching TRBD2. The CDR3 is made up of 15 amino acids. The germline V gene encodes CDR1 LNHDA and CDR2 SQIVND (reference sequence). V shed 3 bases and J 8 bases; nucleotides not matched to a gene: 7. The CDR3 region has the DNA TGTGCCAGTAGTATTGGAGAGCGGGGGGGGGATGAGCAGTTCTTC. Residues: CASSIGERGGDEQFF. Together with reference TRBV19 and TRBJ2-1, the CDR3 gives the full variable domain: DGGITQSPKYLFRKEGQNVTLSCEQNLNHDAMYWYRQDPGQGLRLIYYSQIVNDFQKGDIAEGYSVSREKKESFPLTVTSAQKNPTAFYLCASSIGERGGDEQFFGPGTRLTVL.

This clonotype was detected many times. The chain employs TRBV6-2 or TRBV6-3 and TRBJ2-2; D ambiguous. Between the trimmed V and J ends, which lost 6 bases and 3 bases, there was a span of 8 bases. The CDR3 sequence is 13 residues long. Germline values: CDR1 MNHEY, CDR2 SVGEGT. DNA for the CDR3: TGTGCCAGCAGCACCGTTGACACCGGGGAGCTGTTTTTT. It is translated as CASSTVDTGELFF.

This clonotype was found a few times. V usage is TRBV3-1 and J usage is TRBJ1-5, with a weak D call TRBD1 (5 bases). CDR1 LGHDT and CDR2 YNNKEL come from the germline V gene (reference sequence). The CDR3 contains 15 residues. The germline V and J ends were trimmed by 1 base and 1 base, with 8 bases remaining between them. The CDR3, as DNA: TGTGCCAGCAGCCAAGCACGGGGGAGCAATCAGCCCCAGCATTTT. This gives the protein CASSQARGSNQPQHF.

V and J are TRBV7-9 and TRBJ2-4; 9 bases map to TRBD1. Germline V lookup: CDR1 SEHNR, CDR2 FQNEAQ (reference sequence). J was trimmed by 1 base and V by 5 bases; bases with no gene match: 3. The CDR3 spans 15 residues. CDR3 sequence (DNA): TGTGCCAGCAGCCTGACAGGGGGTGCCAAAAACATTCAGTACTTC. The encoded protein is CASSLTGGAKNIQYF.

There are many counts of this clonotype. The chain couples TRBV29-1 to TRBJ1-2; unclear D gene. V was shortened by 0 bases and J by 4 bases, with 15 bases between the two germline ends. CDR3 size: 15 residues. Germline V lookup: CDR1 SQVTM, CDR2 ANQGSEA. The CDR3 reads CSVEDQSEGGYGYTF. The CDR3 region has the DNA TGCAGCGTTGAAGATCAGTCAGAAGGAGGCTATGGCTACACCTTC.

This clonotype is judged medium-sized. The chain has TRBV2 and TRBJ2-1; the match to TRBD2 covers 8 bases. The CDR3 length is 14 residues. V gave up 8 bases and J gave up 7 bases; unmatched junction bases: 10. Germline V gives CDR1 SNHLY, CDR2 FYNNEI. The CDR3, as DNA: TGTGCCAGCCTCCTAGCGGGCGGGGGGAATGAGCAGTTCTTC. The encoded protein is CASLLAGGGNEQFF.

As to this clonotype: This may be a read error, as it is one base from a much larger clone. J is TRBJ2-3 and V is TRBV27, with D possibly TRBD2 on 6 matching bases. The CDR3 runs 15 residues. The germline V gene encodes CDR1 MNHEY and CDR2 SMNVEV (reference sequence). The CDR3 reads CASCPGDASTDTQNF. Written as DNA, the CDR3 is TGTGCCAGCTGTCCGGGAGACGCCAGCACAGATACGCAGAATTTT.

This rearrangement joins TRBV5-1 to TRBJ1-1, with D maybe TRBD1 (5 bases). In germline, CDR1 is SGHRS, CDR2 YFSETQ. The CDR3 contains 15 residues. Trimming stripped 3 bases from V and 1 base from J, with 13 bases between. In DNA form, the CDR3 reads TGCGCCAGCAGCTGGGGGTCTTATACGAACACTGAAGCTTTCTTT. This translates into CASSWGSYTNTEAFF.

This clonotype is judged medium-sized. J is TRBJ2-7 and V is TRBV12-3 or TRBV12-4; D unresolved. V was pared by 5 bases and J by 2 bases, with 7 bases between. This CDR3 spans 12 amino acids. CDR3 bases: TGTGCCAGCAGTGGCGGACCCTACGAGCAGTACTTC. Translated: CASSGGPYEQYF.

This clonotype was found a few times. The rearrangement joins TRBV7-3 to TRBJ1-1; possible D gene TRBD1, 6 bases. CDR1 and CDR2 (germline): SGHTA, FQGTGA. The CDR3 consists of 13 residues. V dropped 5 bases and J dropped 10 bases, with 17 bases sitting between them. In DNA, the CDR3 is TGTGCCAGCAGCACGGATGACGGGACAACAGCTTTCTTT. Its translation is CASSTDDGTTAFF.

This clonotype was detected ten times or more. The rearrangement links TRBV6-5 to TRBJ2-7; tentative D call: TRBD2 (5 bases). The V gene's germline CDR1 is MNHEY and CDR2 SVGAGI. The CDR3 is 13 residues long. With 0 bases removed from V and 6 bases from J, the gap between germline ends came to 9 bases. The CDR3 coding sequence is TGTGCCAGCAGTTACTCTTCTGGGAGCGAGCAGTACTTC. Residues: CASSYSSGSEQYF.

DNA for the CDR3: TGTGCCAGCAGCACATACCTAGCGGGAGATGAGTTCTTC. It translates to CASSTYLAGDEFF. The chain recombines TRBV7-2 with TRBJ2-1; 10 bases match TRBD2. This CDR3 has 13 amino acids. Unmatched junction bases numbered 9, after V lost 5 bases and J lost 14 bases. Germline V lookup: CDR1 SGHTA, CDR2 FQGNSA.